Below, 3 T cell receptor beta chains from the same sample are listed, as sequenced in a study of cytomegalovirus exposure and HLA in healthy donors. 13 Jbeta primers and 60 Vbeta primers were used for the PCR. Profiling relied on immunoSEQ multiplex PCR, and the TCRdb table lists in-frame clones only, not all of them. The sample includes 150,000 to 180,000 clones, roughly 72% of them seen just once. The specimen was PBMCs. These receptors were obtained from a man aged 30 to 39 in good health and CMV-seronegative.

The V call is TRBV28, the J call TRBJ2-3; D is unclear. The CDR3 is made up of 13 amino acids. Germline values: CDR1 MDHEN, CDR2 SYDVKM. The V and J ends lost 7 bases and 9 bases respectively, with 17 bases between them. CDR3 loop: CASTAAGVETQYF. CDR3 bases: TGTGCCAGCACCGCCGCCGGAGTGGAGACGCAGTATTTT. The full variable domain, with the rest looked up from reference TRBV28 and TRBJ2-3, is DVKVTQSSRYLVKRTGEKVFLECVQDMDHENMFWYRQDPGLGLRLIYFSYDVKMKEKGDIPEGYSVSREKKERFSLILESASTNQTSMYLCASTAAGVETQYFGPGTRLTVL.

This clone has just one count. The junction departs from the called germline gene at one end, perhaps through a read error. The chain carries TRBV5-6 and TRBJ1-6; D is undetermined. Germline V gene lookup returns CDR1 SGHDT and CDR2 YYEEEE. The CDR3 runs 14 residues. CDR3 sequence (DNA): TGTGCCAGCAGCTCTTCAGGCGCTAATTCACCCCTCAACTTT. It codes for CASSSSGANSPLNF.

The CDR3 sequence is CASRLDSSFSYNEQFF. The CDR3 DNA reads TGTGCCAGCAGGCTAGACAGCTCCTTCTCCTACAATGAGCAGTTCTTC. The rearrangement links TRBV2 to TRBJ2-1; D may be TRBD1 (5 bases). CDR3 length: 16 residues. Trimming stripped 6 bases from V and 0 bases from J, with 15 bases between. Germline V lookup: CDR1 SNHLY, CDR2 FYNNEI.